Included here is one T cell receptor (beta chain) sequence, with context. Its antigen is not identified. The entry originates in a study of beta chain features in type 1 diabetes. Study-level points and caveats: Moderate but significant shortening of TCRB CDR3s was recorded in all four CD4+ subsets from Type 1 diabetes patients.

The V end was cut by 2 bases, the J end by 8 bases, with 10 bases between. The CDR3 totals 13 residues. In germline, CDR1 is KGHSH, CDR2 LQKENI. The entirety of the isolated RNA underwent reverse transcription, so expressed TCRB transcripts were sequenced. The assay was immunoSEQ multiplex PCR, and TCRdb's table has in-frame clones only and misses some. The sample includes some 290,000 clones, roughly 13% of them seen just once. Sequences were obtained from naive CD4+ T cells from blood. The sequence was collected from a man younger than 45 with type 1 diabetes. V usage is TRBV18 and J usage is TRBJ2-1; D not resolved. The CDR3 DNA is TGTGCCAGCTCACCAGGAGTAAGGTATGAGCAGTTCTTC. Encoded protein: CASSPGVRYEQFF.